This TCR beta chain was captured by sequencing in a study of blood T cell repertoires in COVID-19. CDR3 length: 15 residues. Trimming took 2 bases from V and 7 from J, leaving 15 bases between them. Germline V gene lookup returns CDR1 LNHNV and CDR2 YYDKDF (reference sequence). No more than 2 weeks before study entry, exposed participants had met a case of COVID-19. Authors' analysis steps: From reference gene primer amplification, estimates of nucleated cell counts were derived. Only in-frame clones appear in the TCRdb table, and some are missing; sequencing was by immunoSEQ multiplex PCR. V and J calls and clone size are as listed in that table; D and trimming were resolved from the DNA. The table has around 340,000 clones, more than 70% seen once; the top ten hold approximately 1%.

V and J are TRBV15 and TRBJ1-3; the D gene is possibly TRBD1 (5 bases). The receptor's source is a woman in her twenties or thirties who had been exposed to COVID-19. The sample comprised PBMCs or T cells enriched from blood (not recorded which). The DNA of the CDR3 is TGTGCCACCAGCAGACGCCCCGACGGGGGGAACACCATATATTTT. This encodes CATSRRPDGGNTIYF.